The rows below give T cell receptor beta chains drawn from one sample of a study of T-cell reconstitution after alpha-beta-depleted transplantation in children. TCRdb used MiXCR to reprocess the PCR reads, holding one entry per CDR3 protein. The data show 190,000 or so distinct CDR3 sequences, approximately 6% seen once. The material sequenced was PBMCs, taken before TCRalphabeta/CD19-depleted stem cell transplant. The receptors here all came from a girl less than two years old with combined immunodeficiency, due to receive a stem cell transplant. CDR3s include the opening cysteine and the closing phenylalanine or tryptophan. The D gene is left open where the match is weak. The size field is filled for only some rows; it gives once, few, many or a size class.

clone size	V gene	J gene	CDR3 length	D gene	CDR3 protein	CDR3 DNA
many	TRBV5-6	TRBJ2-1	16	TRBD2	CASSLVVREGKDEQFF	TGTGCCAGCAGCCTGGTAGTGAGGGAGGGCAAGGATGAGCAGTTCTTC
many	TRBV20-1	TRBJ2-3	15	NA	CSASRRLRSTDTQYF	TGCAGTGCTAGTCGCCGGCTGCGGAGCACAGATACGCAGTATTTT
few	TRBV7-8	TRBJ2-7	13	NA	CASSLVRAYEQYF	TGTGCCAGCAGCTTAGTCCGGGCCTACGAGCAGTACTTC
many	TRBV4-3	TRBJ1-2	14	NA	CASSQDHGSYGYTF	TGCGCCAGCAGCCAAGACCACGGCTCCTATGGCTACACCTTC
many	TRBV2	TRBJ2-1	13	NA	CASTGASYNEQFF	TGTGCCAGCACAGGTGCTTCCTACAATGAGCAGTTCTTC
many	TRBV10-3	TRBJ1-4	13	NA	CAISEGTFEKLFF	TGTGCCATCAGTGAGGGTACATTTGAAAAACTGTTTTTT
few	TRBV7-6	TRBJ2-3	12	TRBD1	CASSRQGDTQYF	TGTGCCAGCAGCCGACAGGGGGATACGCAGTATTTT
many	TRBV25-1	TRBJ2-7	11	NA	CASQRGYEQYF	TGTGCCAGCCAAAGAGGCTACGAGCAGTACTTC
NA	TRBV28	TRBJ2-2	11	NA	CATMGTVVLFF	TGTGCCACCATGGGGACCGTAGTTCTGTTTTTT
many	TRBV7-8	TRBJ2-1	17	NA	CASSHRWRVSSYNEQFF	TGTGCCAGCAGCCATCGGTGGAGGGTAAGCTCCTACAATGAGCAGTTCTTC
few	TRBV7-8	TRBJ2-7	14	NA	CASSLEPLLREQYF	TGTGCCAGCAGCTTAGAACCCCTGCTGAGGGAGCAGTACTTC
many	TRBV4-2	TRBJ2-2	15	NA	CASSHWTDHTGELFF	TGTGCCAGCAGCCACTGGACAGATCACACCGGGGAGCTGTTTTTT
NA	TRBV7-2	TRBJ2-7	15	NA	CASSLGRQWTYEQYF	TGTGCCAGCAGCTTAGGACGACAGTGGACCTACGAGCAGTACTTC
many	TRBV4-3	TRBJ2-3	16	TRBD2	CASSRGGGFSPDTQYF	TGCGCCAGCAGTAGGGGCGGGGGGTTCTCTCCAGATACGCAGTATTTT
NA	TRBV6-5	TRBJ2-1	13	NA	CASWGIGTREQFF	TGTGCCAGTTGGGGGATCGGGACAAGGGAGCAGTTCTTC
many	TRBV13	TRBJ2-1	15	TRBD2	CASSLGLAGGDEQFF	TGTGCCAGCAGCTTAGGGCTAGCGGGAGGGGATGAGCAGTTCTTC
many	TRBV20-1	TRBJ2-5	13	NA	CSAEEGLQETQYF	TGCAGTGCCGAAGAGGGGTTACAAGAGACCCAGTACTTC
many	TRBV29-1	TRBJ1-1	13	NA	CSADRRGNTEAFF	TGCAGCGCCGACAGGAGAGGGAACACTGAAGCTTTCTTT
many	TRBV29-1	TRBJ1-2	12	NA	CSVDGGEYGYTF	TGCAGCGTTGATGGCGGAGAGTATGGCTACACCTTC
many	TRBV19	TRBJ2-5	16	TRBD2	CASSTNSGGRQETQYF	TGTGCCAGTAGTACCAATAGCGGGGGCCGCCAAGAGACCCAGTACTTC
many	TRBV7-2	TRBJ1-2	17	NA	CASSSSFGRWTNYGYTF	TGTGCCAGCAGCTCCTCGTTCGGACGGTGGACTAACTATGGCTACACCTTC
few	TRBV6-1	TRBJ2-3	14	NA	CATPGVTKTDTQYF	TGTGCCACCCCGGGAGTTACGAAAACAGATACGCAGTATTTT
many	TRBV5-1	TRBJ2-5	15	NA	CASSLGGWGRETQYF	TGCGCCAGCAGCTTGGGAGGTTGGGGCCGAGAGACCCAGTACTTC
many	TRBV4-3	TRBJ2-4	14	NA	CASSQVVWQNIQYF	TGCGCCAGCAGCCAAGTAGTCTGGCAAAACATTCAGTACTTC
many	TRBV3-1	TRBJ1-2	15	NA	CASSQGTGRPDGYTF	TGTGCCAGCAGCCAAGGTACAGGGCGACCGGATGGCTACACCTTC
NA	TRBV29-1	TRBJ1-5	14	NA	CSVEEGRAGQPQHF	TGCAGCGTTGAAGAAGGCAGGGCCGGGCAGCCCCAGCATTTT
many	TRBV6-5	TRBJ1-1	14	TRBD1	CASSYRGQGTEAFF	TGTGCCAGCAGTTACAGGGGACAGGGGACTGAAGCTTTCTTT
many	TRBV15	TRBJ2-1	17	TRBD2	CATSAGPPGTSRNEQFF	TGTGCCACCAGCGCGGGGCCCCCCGGGACTAGCAGAAATGAGCAGTTCTTC
many	TRBV7-9	TRBJ1-1	11	NA	CASGESGRAFF	TGTGCCAGCGGGGAATCAGGGCGGGCTTTCTTT
many	TRBV11-2	TRBJ2-1	18	NA	CASSLALVRASSYNEQFF	TGTGCCAGCAGCTTAGCTCTAGTGAGGGCAAGCTCCTACAATGAGCAGTTCTTC
many	TRBV24-1	TRBJ2-5	13	NA	CATSETRQETQYF	TGTGCCACCAGTGAGACCCGCCAAGAGACCCAGTACTTC
many	TRBV5-1	TRBJ2-1	16	NA	CASRGPRLSSYNEQFF	TGCGCCAGCAGGGGTCCCCGGCTGAGCTCCTACAATGAGCAGTTCTTC
many	TRBV15	TRBJ2-4	17	NA	CATSRDFGTPRVDIQYF	TGTGCCACCAGCAGAGATTTTGGTACCCCCAGGGTGGACATTCAGTACTTC
NA	TRBV7-6	TRBJ2-3	13	NA	CASREGAEDTQYF	TGTGCCAGCAGGGAAGGGGCTGAGGATACGCAGTATTTT
many	TRBV20-1	TRBJ2-1	14	NA	CSAIARSSYNEQFF	TGCAGTGCTATCGCCCGGAGCTCCTACAATGAGCAGTTCTTC
many	TRBV5-1	TRBJ2-1	16	TRBD1	CASSSHRTGLYNEQFF	TGCGCCAGCAGCTCGCACCGGACAGGGCTTTACAATGAGCAGTTCTTC
many	TRBV12-3/TRBV12-4	TRBJ2-7	13	NA	CASSLADLAPQYF	TGTGCCAGCAGTTTAGCAGACCTAGCTCCGCAGTACTTC
many	TRBV5-1	TRBJ1-1	14	NA	CASSLGRGYLEAFF	TGCGCCAGCAGCTTGGGCCGAGGGTACCTTGAAGCTTTCTTT
many	TRBV28	TRBJ1-1	14	NA	CASSFEDGNTEAFF	TGTGCCAGCAGTTTCGAGGATGGAAACACTGAAGCTTTCTTT
many	TRBV11-2	TRBJ2-1	17	TRBD2	CASSEGSPGLAGSEQFF	TGTGCCAGCAGCGAGGGATCACCGGGACTAGCGGGATCTGAGCAGTTCTTC
many	TRBV27	TRBJ2-5	16	NA	CASSLMRGGGQETQYF	TGTGCCAGCAGTTTAATGAGGGGCGGTGGTCAAGAGACCCAGTACTTC
NA	TRBV12-3/TRBV12-4	TRBJ2-7	18	NA	CTICLNWQNAGPRNEQYF	TGTACCATCTGTTTGAACTGGCAGAACGCGGGTCCACGGAACGAGCAGTACTTC
NA	TRBV29-1	TRBJ1-1	11	NA	CSVWTEGQAFF	TGCAGCGTTTGGACAGAAGGCCAAGCTTTCTTT
few	TRBV11-3	TRBJ2-5	18	TRBD2	CASSLGIGLAGALETQYF	TGTGCCAGCAGCTTAGGGATAGGACTAGCGGGGGCGTTAGAGACCCAGTACTTC
few	TRBV6-5	TRBJ1-6	16	NA	CASSYSGGRGNSPLHF	TGTGCCAGCAGTTACTCGGGAGGGAGAGGAAATTCACCCCTCCACTTT